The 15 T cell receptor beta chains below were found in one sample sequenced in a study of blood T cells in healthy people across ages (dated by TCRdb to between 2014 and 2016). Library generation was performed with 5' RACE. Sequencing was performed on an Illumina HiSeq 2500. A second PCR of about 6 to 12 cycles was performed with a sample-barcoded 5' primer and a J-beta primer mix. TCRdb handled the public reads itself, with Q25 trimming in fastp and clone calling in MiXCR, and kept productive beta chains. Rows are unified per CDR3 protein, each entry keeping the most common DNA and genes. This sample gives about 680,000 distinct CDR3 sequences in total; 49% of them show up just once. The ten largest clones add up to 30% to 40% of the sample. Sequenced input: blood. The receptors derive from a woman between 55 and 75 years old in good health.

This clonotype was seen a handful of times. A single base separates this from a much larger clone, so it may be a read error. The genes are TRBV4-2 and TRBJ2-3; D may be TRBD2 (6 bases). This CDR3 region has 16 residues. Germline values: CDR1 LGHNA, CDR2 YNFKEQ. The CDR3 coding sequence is TGTGCCAGCAGCCAAGATCAGCGGGTCAGCACAGGTACGCAGTATTTT. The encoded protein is CASSQDQRVSTGTQYF.

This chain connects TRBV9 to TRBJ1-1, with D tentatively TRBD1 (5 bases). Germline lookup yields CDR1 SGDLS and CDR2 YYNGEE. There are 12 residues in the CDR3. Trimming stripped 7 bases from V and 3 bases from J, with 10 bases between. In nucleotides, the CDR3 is TGTGCCAGCGGGGGAGGGGACACTGAAGCTTTCTTT. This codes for CASGGGDTEAFF.

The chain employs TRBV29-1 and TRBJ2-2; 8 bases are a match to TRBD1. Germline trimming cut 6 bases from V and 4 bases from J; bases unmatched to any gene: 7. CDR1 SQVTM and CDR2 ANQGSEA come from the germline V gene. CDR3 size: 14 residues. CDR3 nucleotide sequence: TGCAGCGTAATCCCAGGGGGCCCCACCGGGGAGCTGTTTTTT. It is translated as CSVIPGGPTGELFF.

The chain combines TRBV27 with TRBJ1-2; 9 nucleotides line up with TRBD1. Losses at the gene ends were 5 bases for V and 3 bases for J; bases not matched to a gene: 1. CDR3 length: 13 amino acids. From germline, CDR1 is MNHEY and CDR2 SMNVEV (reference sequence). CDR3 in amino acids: CASSRQGDYGYTF. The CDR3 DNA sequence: TGTGCCAGCAGTCGACAGGGGGACTATGGCTACACCTTC.

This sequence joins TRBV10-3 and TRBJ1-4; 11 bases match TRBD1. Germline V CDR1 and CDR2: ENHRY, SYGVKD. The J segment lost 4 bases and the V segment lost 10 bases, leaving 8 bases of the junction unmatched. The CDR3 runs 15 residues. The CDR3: CASRTGGSGNEKLFF. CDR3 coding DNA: TGTGCCAGCCGGACAGGGGGCTCCGGTAATGAAAAACTGTTTTTT.

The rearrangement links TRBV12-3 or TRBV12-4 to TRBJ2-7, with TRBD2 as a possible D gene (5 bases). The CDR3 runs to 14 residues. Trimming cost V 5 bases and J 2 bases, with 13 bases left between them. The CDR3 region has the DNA TGTGCCAGCAGTCCCCGGGGTTGCGCCTACGAGCAGTACTTC. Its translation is CASSPRGCAYEQYF.

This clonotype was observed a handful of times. DNA for the CDR3: TGTGCCAGCACCAAACGGGACAGGGCGTACGAGCAGTACTTC. Its translation is CASTKRDRAYEQYF. The V call is TRBV2, the J call TRBJ2-7; TRBD1 matches 9 bases. With 7 bases clipped from V and 4 bases from J, the junction kept 8 bases outside the gene matches. This CDR3 has 14 residues. The V gene's germline CDR1 is SNHLY and CDR2 FYNNEI.

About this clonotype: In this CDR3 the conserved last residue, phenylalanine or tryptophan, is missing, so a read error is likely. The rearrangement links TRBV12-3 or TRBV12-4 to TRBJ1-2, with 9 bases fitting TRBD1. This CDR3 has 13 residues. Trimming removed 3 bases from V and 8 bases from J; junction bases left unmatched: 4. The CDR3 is CASSFNRGLGYTV. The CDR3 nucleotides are TGTGCCAGCAGTTTTAACAGGGGGCTAGGCTACACCGTC.

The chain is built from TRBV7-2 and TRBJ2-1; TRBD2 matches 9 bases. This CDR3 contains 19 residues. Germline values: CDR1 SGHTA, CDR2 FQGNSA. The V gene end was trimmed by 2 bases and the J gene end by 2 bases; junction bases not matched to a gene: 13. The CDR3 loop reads CASSLRGGRDVGPYNEQFF. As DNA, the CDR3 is TGTGCCAGCAGCTTAAGGGGCGGGAGGGATGTTGGTCCCTACAATGAGCAGTTCTTC. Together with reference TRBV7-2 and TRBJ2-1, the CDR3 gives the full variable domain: GAGVSQSPSNKVTEKGKDVELRCDPISGHTALYWYRQSLGQGLEFLIYFQGNSAPDKSGLPSDRFSAERTGGSVSTLTIQRTQQEDSAVYLCASSLRGGRDVGPYNEQFFGPGTRLTVL.

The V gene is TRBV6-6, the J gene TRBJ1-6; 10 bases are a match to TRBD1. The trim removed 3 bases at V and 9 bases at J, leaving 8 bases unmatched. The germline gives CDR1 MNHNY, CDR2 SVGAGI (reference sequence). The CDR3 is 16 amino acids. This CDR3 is CASSYSPGTGASPLHF. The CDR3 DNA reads TGTGCCAGCAGTTATTCCCCCGGGACAGGGGCTTCACCCCTCCACTTT.

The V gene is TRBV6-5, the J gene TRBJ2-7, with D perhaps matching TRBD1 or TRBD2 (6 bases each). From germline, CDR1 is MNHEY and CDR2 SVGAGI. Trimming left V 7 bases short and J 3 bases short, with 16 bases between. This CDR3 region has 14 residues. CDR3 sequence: CASTDEGGHYEQYF. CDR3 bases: TGTGCCAGCACTGACGAGGGGGGTCACTACGAGCAGTACTTC.

CDR3 nucleotide sequence: TGCGCCAGCAGCGTAAACAGCAACTATGGCTACACCTTC. Translating it yields CASSVNSNYGYTF. The chain uses TRBV5-1 and TRBJ1-2; D ambiguous. This CDR3 contains 13 residues. Trimming left V 4 bases short and J 2 bases short, with 9 bases between. Germline V gives CDR1 SGHRS, CDR2 YFSETQ.

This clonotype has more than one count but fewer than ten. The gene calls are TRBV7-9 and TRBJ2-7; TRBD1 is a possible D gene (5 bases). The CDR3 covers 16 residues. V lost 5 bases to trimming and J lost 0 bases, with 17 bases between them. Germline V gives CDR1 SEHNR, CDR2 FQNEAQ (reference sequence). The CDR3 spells CASSPGQGGSSYEQYF. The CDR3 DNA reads TGTGCCAGCAGCCCAGGGCAGGGCGGAAGCTCCTACGAGCAGTACTTC.

The CDR3 loop reads CAISETHAGVSYNEQYF. As DNA, the CDR3 is TGTGCCATCAGTGAGACTCACGCAGGGGTATCCTACAATGAGCAGTACTTC. This chain joins TRBV10-3 and TRBJ2-1, with a tentative D call TRBD1 (6 bases). The DNA matches TRBJ2-7 better at its end, which makes the J call doubtful. The CDR3 has 17 amino acids. CDR1 is ENHRY, CDR2 SYGVKD, per germline.

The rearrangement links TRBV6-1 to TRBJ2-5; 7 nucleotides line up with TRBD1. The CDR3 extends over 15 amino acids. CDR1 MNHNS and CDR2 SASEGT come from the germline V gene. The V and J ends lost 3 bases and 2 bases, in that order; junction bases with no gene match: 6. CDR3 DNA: TGTGCCAGCAGTGAGATCCCAGGGGGTCAAGAGACCCAGTACTTC. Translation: CASSEIPGGQETQYF.